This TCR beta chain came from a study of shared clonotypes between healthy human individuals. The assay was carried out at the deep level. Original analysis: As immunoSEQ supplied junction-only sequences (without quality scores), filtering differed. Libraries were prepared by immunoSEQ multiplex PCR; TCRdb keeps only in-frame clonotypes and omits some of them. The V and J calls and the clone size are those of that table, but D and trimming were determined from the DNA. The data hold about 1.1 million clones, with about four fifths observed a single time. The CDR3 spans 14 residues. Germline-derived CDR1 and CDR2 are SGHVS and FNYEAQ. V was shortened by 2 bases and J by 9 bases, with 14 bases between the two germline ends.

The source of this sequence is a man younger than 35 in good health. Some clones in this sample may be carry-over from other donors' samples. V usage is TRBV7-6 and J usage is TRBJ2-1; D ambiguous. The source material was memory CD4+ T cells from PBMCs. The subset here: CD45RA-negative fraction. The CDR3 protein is CASSLWADPGEQFF. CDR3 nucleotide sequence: TGTGCCAGCAGCTTATGGGCGGACCCGGGTGAGCAGTTCTTC.